These 19 T cell receptor beta chains share one sample of origin, sequenced in a study of technical replicates of blood from a few donors. Clones were sequenced by immunoSEQ multiplex PCR, and TCRdb holds only the in-frame ones, with some missing. The sample lists 13,000 or so clones, 86% occurring once. Sequencing was performed on PBMCs. All receptors derive from a human donor in good health.

The chain recombines TRBV7-9 with TRBJ1-1; the D gene is possibly TRBD1 (5 bases). Trimming took off 10 bases at V and 0 bases at J, with 21 bases between the two ends. Looked up from germline, CDR1 is SEHNR and CDR2 is FQNEAQ (reference sequence). This CDR3 is 16 amino acids long. The CDR3 nucleotides read TGTGCCACCAACGGTTTCGGGGGATATATGAACACTGAAGCTTTCTTT. It yields the protein CATNGFGGYMNTEAFF.

V is TRBV27 and J is TRBJ2-7; D call uncertain. The germline V gene encodes CDR1 MNHEY and CDR2 SMNVEV (reference sequence). The CDR3 covers 12 residues. Trimming pared 8 bases from V and 7 bases from J, leaving 15 bases between. The CDR3 loop reads CASGRPAGEQYF. CDR3 nucleotide sequence: TGTGCCAGCGGTCGGCCAGCAGGTGAGCAGTACTTC.

This clone was counted between two and nine times. This rearrangement joins TRBV4-2 to TRBJ2-7, with 9 positions matching TRBD2. CDR1 LGHNA and CDR2 YNFKEQ come from the germline V gene. V lost 5 bases and J lost 7; bases outside the gene matches: 12. The CDR3 spans 15 residues. The CDR3 nucleotides are TGTGCCAGCAGCGCCGACGGGACTAGCCTTAAAGAGCAGTACTTC. The encoded protein is CASSADGTSLKEQYF.

The rearrangement joins TRBV6-5 to TRBJ2-3; D is undetermined. Germline V gene sequence: CDR1 MNHEY, CDR2 SVGAGI. V was trimmed by 6 bases and J by 6 bases, leaving 7 bases between them. CDR3 length: 11 residues. CDR3 protein: CASSNTDTQYF. The DNA for the CDR3 is TGTGCCAGCAGCAACACGGATACGCAGTATTTT.

This chain connects TRBV27 to TRBJ2-1, with 14 bases matching TRBD2. This CDR3 spans 17 amino acids. V lost 6 bases and J lost 14; bases outside the gene matches: 18. Germline CDR1 MNHEY, CDR2 SMNVEV (reference sequence). CDR3 sequence: CASSPFAPGLAGEVKFF. The CDR3 DNA sequence: TGTGCCAGCAGCCCCTTCGCGCCGGGACTAGCGGGAGAGGTCAAGTTCTTC.

This clone was detected only once. The chain links TRBV7-9 to TRBJ2-7, with 7 bases matching TRBD1. The CDR3 sequence is 16 residues long. V lost 1 base, J lost 1 base, and 7 bases stayed unmatched. Germline V gene sequence: CDR1 SEHNR, CDR2 FQNEAQ (reference sequence). CDR3 amino acids: CASSLVVTGSSYEQYF. In DNA form, the CDR3 reads TGTGCCAGCAGCTTAGTCGTGACAGGGTCGTCCTACGAGCAGTACTTC.

The V and J genes are TRBV14 and TRBJ2-3; D is uncertain. The germline V and J ends were trimmed by 2 bases and 2 bases, with 14 bases remaining between them. Germline V gene sequence: CDR1 SGHDN, CDR2 FVKESK. CDR3 length: 16 residues. The chain's CDR3 is CASSQLRYRDTDTQYF. CDR3 coding DNA: TGTGCCAGCAGCCAACTCCGGTACCGAGACACAGATACGCAGTATTTT.

This chain joins TRBV5-6 and TRBJ2-5; TRBD1 aligns across 7 bases. Germline-derived CDR1 and CDR2 are SGHDT and YYEEEE. Trimming cost V 1 base and J 0 bases; bases outside gene matches: 3. This CDR3 region has 15 residues. CDR3 sequence reads: CASSLPGTDQETQYF. As DNA, the CDR3 is TGTGCCAGCAGCTTGCCCGGGACAGACCAAGAGACCCAGTACTTC. Full variable domain (rest looked up from reference TRBV5-6 and TRBJ2-5): DAGVTQSPTHLIKTRGQQVTLRCSPKSGHDTVSWYQQALGQGPQFIFQYYEEEERQRGNFPDRFSGHQFPNYSSELNVNALLLGDSALYLCASSLPGTDQETQYFGPGTRLLVL.

This chain uses TRBV28 with TRBJ2-7; possibly TRBD1 for D (7 bases). V was shortened by 6 bases and J by 1 base, with 16 bases between the two germline ends. Germline assignment: CDR1 MDHEN and CDR2 SYDVKM. The CDR3 contains 15 residues. The CDR3 is CASRGGGTASYEQYF. The DNA for the CDR3 is TGTGCCAGCAGGGGGGGTGGGACAGCTTCCTACGAGCAGTACTTC.

The chain couples TRBV5-1 to TRBJ1-5; D perhaps matches TRBD1 (5 bases). Per germline, CDR1 SGHRS and CDR2 YFSETQ. The V end lost 4 bases, the J end lost 1 base, and 24 bases lay between the germline ends. The CDR3 totals 19 residues. This chain's CDR3 is CASSHLIGGNGASNQPQHF. CDR3 coding DNA: TGCGCCAGCAGCCACTTAATCGGGGGGAATGGGGCGAGCAATCAGCCCCAGCATTTT.

The V call is TRBV5-1, the J call TRBJ2-2; TRBD2 matches at 7 bases. Germline assignment: CDR1 SGHRS and CDR2 YFSETQ. This CDR3 has 17 residues. Losses at the gene ends were 4 bases for V and 5 bases for J; bases not matched to a gene: 14. In DNA, the CDR3 is TGCGCCAGCAGCCCTTGGTACCCCGGGACTACTACCGGGGAGCTGTTTTTT. This codes for CASSPWYPGTTTGELFF.

The J gene is TRBJ2-7, the V gene TRBV15; D gene unclear. With 3 bases removed from V and 4 bases from J, the gap between germline ends came to 10 bases. The CDR3 has 13 amino acids. The germline V gene has CDR1 LNHNV and CDR2 YYDKDF (reference sequence). DNA for the CDR3: TGTGCCACCAGCAGTGCTACTTCGTACGAGCAGTACTTC. Its protein product is CATSSATSYEQYF.

On this clone itself: The DNA is left out, because the CDR3 cannot be placed on it with certainty; the CDR3 is given as TCRdb lists it. The chain joins TRBV27 to TRBJ2-1; the DNA was not used to check the table's D call, TRBD2. CDR1 and CDR2 from the germline V gene are MNHEY and SMNVEV (reference sequence). The CDR3 extends over 16 residues, inclusive of both ends. The chain's CDR3 is CASSSSGLRSYNEQFF.

The chain links TRBV28 to TRBJ2-5, with a possible D match to TRBD2 (5 bases). Looked up from germline, CDR1 is MDHEN and CDR2 is SYDVKM. The CDR3 consists of 14 residues. V was clipped by 7 bases and J by 4 bases, with 16 bases between them. The CDR3 nucleotides read TGTGCCAGCAACCCCCGGGGATCGGGAGAGACCCAGTACTTC. As protein: CASNPRGSGETQYF.

The genes are TRBV29-1 and TRBJ2-3; a weak D match, TRBD2 (6 bases). Germline values: CDR1 SQVTM, CDR2 ANQGSEA. V shed 4 bases and J shed 4 bases, with 9 bases lying between them. The CDR3 extends over 12 amino acids. CDR3 protein: CSVAGSADTQYF. In nucleotides, the CDR3 is TGCAGCGTTGCCGGGAGTGCAGATACGCAGTATTTT.

The chain uses TRBV18 and TRBJ2-7; D call uncertain. The CDR3 runs to 14 residues. The V gene's germline CDR1 is KGHSH and CDR2 LQKENI. Between the trimmed V and J ends, which lost 0 bases and 0 bases, there was a span of 6 bases. The CDR3 region is CASSPPSSSYEQYF. In DNA, the CDR3 is TGTGCCAGCTCACCACCAAGTAGCTCCTACGAGCAGTACTTC.

J is TRBJ1-1 and V is TRBV14, with D possibly TRBD1 on 6 matching bases. The CDR3 is 15 residues long. V lost 1 base to trimming and J lost 7 bases, with 16 bases between them. The germline V gene has CDR1 SGHDN and CDR2 FVKESK. DNA of the CDR3: TGTGCCAGCAGCCAAGTTTGGCAGGGGCCGGATGAAGCTTTCTTT. It specifies CASSQVWQGPDEAFF.

This rearrangement joins TRBV18 to TRBJ2-7; 8 bases match TRBD1. CDR1 and CDR2 (germline): KGHSH, LQKENI. Trimming at V came to 5 bases and at J to 5 bases, leaving 8 bases not matched to a gene. The CDR3 contains 14 residues. This CDR3 reads CASSGDRGTHEQYF. The CDR3 DNA is TGTGCCAGCTCAGGAGACAGGGGTACCCACGAGCAGTACTTC.

The gene calls are TRBV19 and TRBJ2-1; 8 positions agree with TRBD2. CDR1 and CDR2 (germline): LNHDA, SQIVND (reference sequence). The CDR3 consists of 20 residues. V lost 6 bases, J lost 2 bases, and 21 bases stayed unmatched. In DNA form, the CDR3 reads TGTGCCAGTAGAGGCCCCATAGGGTCTAGCGGGTCGGGCCCCTACAATGAGCAGTTCTTC. Translation: CASRGPIGSSGSGPYNEQFF.